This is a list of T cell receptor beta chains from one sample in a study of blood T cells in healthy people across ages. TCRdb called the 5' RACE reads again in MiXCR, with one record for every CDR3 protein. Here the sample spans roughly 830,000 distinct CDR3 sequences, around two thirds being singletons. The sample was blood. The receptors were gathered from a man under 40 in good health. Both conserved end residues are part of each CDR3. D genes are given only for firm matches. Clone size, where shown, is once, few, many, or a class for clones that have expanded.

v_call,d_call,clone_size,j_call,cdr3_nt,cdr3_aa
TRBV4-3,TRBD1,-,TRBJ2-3,TGCGCCAACAGCCAAGAACGGGACGACACAGGGGGCGATACGTGGTATTTT,CANSQERDDTGGDTWYF
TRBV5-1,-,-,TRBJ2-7,TGCGCCAGCAGCTTCGCCGGACTTCCATCCTACGAGCAGTACTTC,CASSFAGLPSYEQYF
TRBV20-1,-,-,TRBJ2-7,TGCAGTGCTAGTGGAAACTACGAGCAGTACTTC,CSASGNYEQYF
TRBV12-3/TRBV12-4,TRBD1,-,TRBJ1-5,TGTGCCAGCAGTCTGACAGGGAACCTCAATCAGCCCCAGCATTTT,CASSLTGNLNQPQHF
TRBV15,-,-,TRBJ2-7,TGTGCCACCAGCAGAAACACTATGGGGGGAATGGGACTCGAGCAGTACTTC,CATSRNTMGGMGLEQYF
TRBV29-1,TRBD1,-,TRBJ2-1,TGCAGCGTTGAACCCGGACAGGCACAAGAGACCCAGTTCTTC,CSVEPGQAQETQFF
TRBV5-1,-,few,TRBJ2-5,TGCGCCAGCAGCTTGGCAACAAAGCTGGAGACCCAGTACTTC,CASSLATKLETQYF
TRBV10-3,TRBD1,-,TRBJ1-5,TGTGCCATCAGTGAGTCGGACAGGGGCAATCAGCCCCAGCATTTT,CAISESDRGNQPQHF
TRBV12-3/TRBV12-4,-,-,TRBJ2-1,TGTGCCAGTATCAAAACCGGGACAAGAGTCAATGAGCAGTTCTTC,CASIKTGTRVNEQFF
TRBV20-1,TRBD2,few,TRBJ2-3,TGCAGTGCTCCCCCGGGACTAGCGGGGGGGATTACTAGCACAGATACGCAGTATTTT,CSAPPGLAGGITSTDTQYF
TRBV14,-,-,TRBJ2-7,TGTGCCAGCAGCCAATATACCCACTCCTACGAGCAGTACTTC,CASSQYTHSYEQYF
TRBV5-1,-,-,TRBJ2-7,TGCGCCAGCAGCCTACAGGGCCCCACTGACTACGAGCAGTACTTC,CASSLQGPTDYEQYF
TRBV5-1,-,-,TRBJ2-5,TGCGCCAGCAGCTTGAGTCCGAGGGCTGAGACCCAGTACTTC,CASSLSPRAETQYF
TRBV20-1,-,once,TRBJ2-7,TGCAGTGCTAGAGATCTCCCCAGGGAATACGAGCAGTACTTC,CSARDLPREYEQYF
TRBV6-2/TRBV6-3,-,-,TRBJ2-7,TGTGCCAGCAAAGAGTTCCACGAGCAGTACTTC,CASKEFHEQYF
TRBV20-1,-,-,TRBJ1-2,TGCAGTGCTAGGGACAGCTGGGGATACACCTTC,CSARDSWGYTF
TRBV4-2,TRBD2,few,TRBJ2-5,TGTGCCAGCAGCCCCCGGGACTATCAAGAGACCCAGTACTTC,CASSPRDYQETQYF
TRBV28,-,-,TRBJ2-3,TGTGCCAGCGGCCAGGGCGGCACAGATACGCAGTATTTT,CASGQGGTDTQYF
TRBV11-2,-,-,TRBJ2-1,TGTGCCAGCAGCTTTGGACAGAAGAGCTCCTACAATGAGCAGTTCTTC,CASSFGQKSSYNEQFF
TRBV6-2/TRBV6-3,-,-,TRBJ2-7,TGTGCCAGCAGTTCCCCCAGGACATCAGGCCACGAGCAGTACTTC,CASSSPRTSGHEQYF
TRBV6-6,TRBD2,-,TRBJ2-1,TGTGCCAGCAGTGGGGGACTAGTCCCCGACAATGAGCAGTTCTTC,CASSGGLVPDNEQFF
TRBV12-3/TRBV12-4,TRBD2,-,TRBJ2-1,TGTGCCAGTAATGGGGGGGGAGCTTACAATGAGCAGTTCTTC,CASNGGGAYNEQFF
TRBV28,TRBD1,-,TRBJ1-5,TGTGCCAGCAGTTCCCTTGGACAGGGAAATCAGCCCCAGCATTTT,CASSSLGQGNQPQHF
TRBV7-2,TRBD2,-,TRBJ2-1,TGTGCCAGCAGCCACGGGGGGGCCTCCTACAATGAGCAGTTCTTC,CASSHGGASYNEQFF